The 9 T cell receptor beta chains below come from one sample, sequenced in a study of blood T cell repertoires in COVID-19. Repertoires were generated with immunoSEQ multiplex PCR, while TCRdb's copy carries only in-frame clones and drops some. The sample lists around 700,000 clones, 85% to 90% occurring once. The sequenced sample was peripheral blood. Receptors originate from a woman aged 18-29 years with acute or convalescent COVID-19.

The chain carries TRBV11-2 and TRBJ2-5; TRBD1 matches 8 bases. This CDR3 is 12 amino acids long. The germline CDR1 and CDR2 sequences are SGHAT and FQNNGV. With 4 bases clipped from V and 9 bases from J, the junction kept 4 bases outside the gene matches. This CDR3 is CASSSPDRAQYF. CDR3 bases: TGTGCCAGCAGCTCACCGGACAGGGCCCAGTACTTC.

The chain has TRBV5-1 and TRBJ2-5, with 7 bases aligning to TRBD2. Germline CDR1 is SGHRS and CDR2 is YFSETQ. This CDR3 spans 14 amino acids. V lost 5 bases and J lost 7; bases outside the gene matches: 11. The CDR3 loop is CASRRASGSGTQYF. The DNA for the CDR3 is TGCGCCAGCAGGAGGGCTAGCGGTAGTGGGACCCAGTACTTC. Based on the CDR3 plus reference TRBV5-1 and TRBJ2-5, the full variable domain is KAGVTQTPRYLIKTRGQQVTLSCSPISGHRSVSWYQQTPGQGLQFLFEYFSETQRNKGNFPGRFSGRQFSNSRSEMNVSTLELGDSALYLCASRRASGSGTQYFGPGTRLLVL.

The rearrangement joins TRBV15 to TRBJ2-7; 8 bases align to TRBD1. J was trimmed by 5 bases and V by 3 bases; bases with no gene match: 12. Germline V lookup: CDR1 LNHNV, CDR2 YYDKDF (reference sequence). The CDR3 is made up of 16 amino acids. CDR3 DNA sequence: TGTGCCACCAGCAGCCGCGGACAGGGTTTGGACGACGAGCAGTACTTC. Translating it yields CATSSRGQGLDDEQYF. The full variable domain, with the rest looked up from reference TRBV15 and TRBJ2-7, is DAMVIQNPRYQVTQFGKPVTLSCSQTLNHNVMYWYQQKSSQAPKLLFHYYDKDFNNEADTPDNFQSRRPNTSFCFLDIRSPGLGDTAMYLCATSSRGQGLDDEQYFGPGTRLTVT.

This chain uses TRBV25-1 with TRBJ1-2; the match to TRBD1 covers 7 bases. The CDR3 is 13 amino acids. With 6 bases clipped from V and 8 bases from J, the junction kept 9 bases outside the gene matches. Germline CDR1 and CDR2: MGHDK and SYGVNS. The CDR3 nucleotides are TGTGCCAGCAGCCCCGTCGACAGGGCCGGCTACACCTTC. It yields the protein CASSPVDRAGYTF.

This chain links TRBV5-1 with TRBJ1-4, with 7 bases that match TRBD1. Germline V CDR1 and CDR2: SGHRS, YFSETQ. There are 16 residues in the CDR3. V was pared by 0 bases and J by 10 bases, with 12 bases of the junction left unmatched. DNA for the CDR3: TGCGCCAGCAGCTTGGCCCCGACAGGGATTAGTGGAAAACTGTTTTTT. Translating gives CASSLAPTGISGKLFF.

This clone came up a few times. Other DNA sequences from this sample encode an identical CDR3 as well. V usage is TRBV4-3 and J usage is TRBJ2-7; D call uncertain. This CDR3 has 13 residues. The germline V gene encodes CDR1 LGHNA and CDR2 YSLEER. The V end was cut by 1 base, the J end by 0 bases, with 4 bases between. The CDR3 DNA follows: TGCGCCAGCAGCCAAGTCGGCTCCTACGAGCAGTACTTC. Translating it yields CASSQVGSYEQYF.

This sequence joins TRBV28 and TRBJ1-6; TRBD1 might be the D (6 bases). Trimming took off 3 bases at V and 3 bases at J, with 15 bases between the two ends. Per the germline V gene, CDR1 is MDHEN and CDR2 is SYDVKM. The CDR3 contains 17 residues. This chain's CDR3 is CASSLRWGLNYNSPLHF. The DNA for the CDR3 is TGTGCCAGCAGTTTGCGTTGGGGGCTTAACTATAATTCACCCCTCCACTTT.

V gene TRBV10-3 combines with J gene TRBJ2-3, with D maybe TRBD1 (6 bases). CDR3 size: 15 residues. From germline, CDR1 is ENHRY and CDR2 SYGVKD. V gave up 3 bases and J gave up 1 base, with 11 bases separating them. The CDR3 region is CAISDSGGGTDTQYF. The CDR3, as DNA: TGTGCCATCAGTGATTCTGGGGGCGGCACAGATACGCAGTATTTT.

The chain recombines TRBV4-1 with TRBJ2-2, with 13 bases that match TRBD2. The CDR3 consists of 18 residues. The germline CDR1 and CDR2 sequences are MGHRA and YSYEKL. J was trimmed by 2 bases and V by 0 bases; bases with no gene match: 3. CDR3 loop: CASSQDGTSGANTGELFF. The CDR3 DNA follows: TGCGCCAGCAGCCAAGATGGGACTAGCGGGGCAAACACCGGGGAGCTGTTTTTT.